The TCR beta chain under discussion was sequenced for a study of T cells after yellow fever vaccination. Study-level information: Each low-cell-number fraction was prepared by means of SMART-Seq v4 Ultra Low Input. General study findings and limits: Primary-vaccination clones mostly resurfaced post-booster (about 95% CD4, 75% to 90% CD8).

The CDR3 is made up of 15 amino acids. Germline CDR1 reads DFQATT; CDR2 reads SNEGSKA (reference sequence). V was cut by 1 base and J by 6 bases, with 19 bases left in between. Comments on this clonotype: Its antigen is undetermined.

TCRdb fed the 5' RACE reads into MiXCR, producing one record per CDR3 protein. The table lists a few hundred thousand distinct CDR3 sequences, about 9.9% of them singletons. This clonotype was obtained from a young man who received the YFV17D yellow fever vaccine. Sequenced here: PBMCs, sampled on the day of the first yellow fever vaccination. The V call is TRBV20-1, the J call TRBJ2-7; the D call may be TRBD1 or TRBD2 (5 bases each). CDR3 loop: CSARAGRSVRGEQYF. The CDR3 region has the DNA TGCAGTGCTAGAGCCGGCCGCTCGGTGAGGGGCGAGCAGTACTTC.